This T cell receptor (beta chain) was observed in a study of cytomegalovirus exposure and HLA in healthy donors. The CDR3 is 15 residues long. CDR1 and CDR2 (germline): SGHTA, FQGNSA. V dropped 5 bases and J dropped 5 bases, with 18 bases sitting between them. Concerning this clone: What it binds is not known.

In the PCR, 60 Vbeta and 13 Jbeta primers were used. Clones were read by immunoSEQ multiplex PCR, and TCRdb kept only the in-frame ones, dropping some. The profile shows some 160,000 clones, around 85% of them singletons. Study outcomes and limitations: Reported findings show TCR beta sequences accurately forecast HLA-A and HLA-B alleles in most subjects. It was confirmed in vitro that a few of the CMV-associated chains were specific for CMV antigens. Some TCR beta chains (around 180 of them) were listed as cytomegalovirus-associated. Judged likely to be a sequencing artifact was a cluster of highly shared sequence variants.

This TCR was recovered from a man aged 50-60 years in good health and CMV-seropositive. The chain employs TRBV7-2 and TRBJ1-2; D unclear. Sequencing used PBMCs. This CDR3 is CASSHTGREEYGYTF. CDR3 in DNA: TGTGCCAGCAGCCATACTGGGAGGGAAGAGTATGGCTACACCTTC.